This T cell receptor (beta chain) was sequenced for a study of T cells in Graves' hyperthyroidism and ophthalmopathy. V lost 4 bases, J lost 0 bases, and 14 bases lay in between. The CDR3 sequence is 16 residues long. CDR1 is SGDLS, CDR2 YYNGEE, per germline. Study outcomes and limitations: Ophthalmopathy prediction by the model preceded onset by a median about 6.3 months.

There were TCR beta CDR3 regions amplified from RNA transcripts. The TCR CDR3 was amplified in a first-round RT-PCR using the HTBI primer set. Via MiXCR, TCRdb re-called the multiplex PCR reads, giving one row per CDR3 protein. The sample gives around 350,000 distinct CDR3 sequences, under 20% of which show up once; approximately 4% is in the top ten. This clonotype was seen ten or more times. What it binds is not known. This sequence originates from a woman aged 18-29 years with Graves' hyperthyroidism. Source material: blood. The rearrangement joins TRBV9 to TRBJ1-3; D is possibly TRBD1 (5 bases). CDR3 sequence: CASSPPTASSGNTIYF. The DNA for the CDR3 is TGTGCCAGCAGCCCACCGACAGCCTCCTCTGGAAACACCATATATTTT.